The 8 T cell receptor beta chains given below trace back to one sample, sequenced in a study of blood T cell repertoires in COVID-19. Libraries were prepared by immunoSEQ multiplex PCR; TCRdb keeps only in-frame clonotypes and omits some of them. The sample shows roughly 140,000 clones, about 80% of them seen only once. The sequenced sample consisted of PBMCs or T cells enriched from blood (not recorded which). These receptors came from a middle-aged man in a cohort exposed to, infected with or recovered from COVID-19 (not recorded which).

This sequence joins TRBV21-1 and TRBJ1-4; the table assigns TRBD1, which was not confirmed against the DNA. TRBV21-1 is a pseudogene locus. This CDR3 spans 16 amino acids. CDR3 region: CASSKESQGPNEKLFF. Here the CDR3 DNA reads TGTGCCAGCAGCAAAGAATCCCAGGGGCCTAATGAAAAACTGTTTTTT.

The chain is built from TRBV28 and TRBJ2-7; D is possibly TRBD1 (5 bases). CDR1 and CDR2 from the germline V gene are MDHEN and SYDVKM. The CDR3 is 13 amino acids. Trimming left V 4 bases short and J 2 bases short, with 9 bases between. CDR3 region: CASSSGAPYEQYF. Written as DNA, the CDR3 is TGTGCCAGCAGTTCTGGGGCTCCCTACGAGCAGTACTTC.

The gene calls are TRBV27 and TRBJ2-7, with a possible D match to TRBD1 (6 bases). V lost 5 bases to trimming and J lost 0 bases, with 11 bases between them. The CDR3 is 14 amino acids. Looked up from germline, CDR1 is MNHEY and CDR2 is SMNVEV (reference sequence). CDR3 protein: CASSTLDSSYEQYF. The CDR3 region has the DNA TGTGCCAGCAGTACCCTGGACAGCTCCTACGAGCAGTACTTC.

This clone was detected once. The V gene is TRBV27, the J gene TRBJ2-1, with TRBD1 matching over 7 bases. With V trimmed by 3 bases and J by 2 bases, 1 base remained unmatched. CDR1 is MNHEY and CDR2 is SMNVEV in the germline V gene (reference sequence). The CDR3 consists of 14 residues. CDR3 DNA: TGTGCCAGCAGTTTCGGGACAGCCTACAATGAGCAGTTCTTC. Translation: CASSFGTAYNEQFF.

V gene TRBV12-3 or TRBV12-4 combines with J gene TRBJ2-2, with D perhaps TRBD2 (5 bases). V was cut by 10 bases and J by 5 bases, with 11 bases left in between. This CDR3 spans 12 amino acids. The CDR3 coding sequence is TGTGCCATTACGGGGAGAACCGGGGAGCTGTTTTTT. Protein: CAITGRTGELFF.

The rearrangement uses TRBV30 and TRBJ2-1, with TRBD2 identical over 11 bases. The CDR3 spans 14 residues. With 3 bases clipped from V and 10 bases from J, the junction kept 8 bases outside the gene matches. Germline loops: CDR1 GTSNPN, CDR2 SVGIG (reference sequence). CDR3 DNA sequence: TGTGCCTGGAGCGGAGGACTAGCGGGTTCCGAGCAGTTCTTC. This gives the protein CAWSGGLAGSEQFF.

The chain couples TRBV3-1 (or the pseudogene TRBV3-2) to TRBJ2-2; TRBD2 is a possible D gene (6 bases). Germline V gives CDR1 LGHDT, CDR2 YNNKEL (reference sequence). This CDR3 has 15 amino acids. V was trimmed by 0 bases and J by 5 bases, leaving 10 bases between them. CDR3 residues: CASSQEGTRTGELFF. CDR3 DNA: TGTGCCAGCAGCCAAGAAGGGACTCGAACCGGGGAGCTGTTTTTT.

DNA for the CDR3: TGTGCCAGTAGTCCCAAGGACAGGCTCGGCGAGCAGTACTTC. Translated, it gives CASSPKDRLGEQYF. The chain uses TRBV19 and TRBJ2-7; TRBD1 matches 7 bases. This CDR3 spans 14 amino acids. Germline-derived CDR1 and CDR2 are LNHDA and SQIVND (reference sequence). Germline trimming cut 5 bases from V and 6 bases from J; bases unmatched to any gene: 10.